The clone carrying this T cell receptor beta chain was detected a few times. Its antigen remains unidentified. This entry is derived from a study of T-cell memory formation after mild COVID-19. In the study overall: TCR clusters showed largely donor specificity.

Findings and caveats of the study: CD4/CD8 balance held among clones contracting day 15 to 85, and later expanders leaned CD4+.

TCRdb reprocessed the 5' RACE reads with MiXCR, giving one entry per CDR3 protein. The table lists some 260,000 distinct CDR3 sequences, 16% of them singletons. V was clipped by 5 bases and J by 5 bases; unmatched bases: 8. The CDR3 sequence is 13 residues long. Per germline, CDR1 SQVTM and CDR2 ANQGSEA. Sequencing used PBMCs or a T cell subset sorted from them (not recorded which). The chain couples TRBV29-1 to TRBJ2-5, with 7 bases aligning to TRBD1. The TCR comes from a man aged 18 to 30 who had mild COVID-19 (a few samples of this study predate the infection). Cell type and time point are not known. DNA for the CDR3: TGCAGCGTTCAACAGGGGCCCACGGAGACCCAGTACTTC. Protein product: CSVQQGPTETQYF.